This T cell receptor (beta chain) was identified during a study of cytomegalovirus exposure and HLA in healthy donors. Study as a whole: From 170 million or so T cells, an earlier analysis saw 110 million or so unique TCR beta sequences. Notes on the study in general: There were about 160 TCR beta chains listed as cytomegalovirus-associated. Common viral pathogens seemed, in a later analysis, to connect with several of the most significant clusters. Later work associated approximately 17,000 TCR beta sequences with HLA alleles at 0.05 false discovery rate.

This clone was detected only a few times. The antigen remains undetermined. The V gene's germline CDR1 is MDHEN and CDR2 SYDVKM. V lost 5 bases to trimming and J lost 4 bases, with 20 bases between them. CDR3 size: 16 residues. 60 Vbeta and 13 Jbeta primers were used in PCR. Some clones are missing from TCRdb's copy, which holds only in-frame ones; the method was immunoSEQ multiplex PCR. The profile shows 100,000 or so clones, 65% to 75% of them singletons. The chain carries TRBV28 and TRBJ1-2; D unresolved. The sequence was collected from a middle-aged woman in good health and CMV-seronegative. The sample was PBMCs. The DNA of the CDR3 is TGTGCCAGCAGTACAATCTGGACTGAACCACTCTATGGCTACACCTTC. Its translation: CASSTIWTEPLYGYTF.